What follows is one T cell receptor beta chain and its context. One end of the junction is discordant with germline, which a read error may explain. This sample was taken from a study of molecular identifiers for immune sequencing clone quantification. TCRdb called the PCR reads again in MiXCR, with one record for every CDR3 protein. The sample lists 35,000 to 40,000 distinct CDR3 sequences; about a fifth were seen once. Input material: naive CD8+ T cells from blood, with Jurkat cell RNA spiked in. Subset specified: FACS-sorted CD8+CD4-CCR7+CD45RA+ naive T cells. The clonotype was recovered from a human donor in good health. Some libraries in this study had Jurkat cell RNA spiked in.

DNA for the CDR3: TGTACCACCAGCCAGGGAGTCGACGAGCAGTACTTC. It specifies CTTSQGVDEQYF. The chain carries TRBV15 and TRBJ2-7; D might be TRBD1 or TRBD2, each matching 5 bases. The CDR3 loop spans 12 amino acids. Germline CDR1 is LNHNV and CDR2 is YYDKDF (reference sequence).